A single sample gave rise to the 21 T cell receptor beta chains below, sequenced in a study of cytomegalovirus exposure and HLA in healthy donors. Both 60 Vbeta primers and 13 Jbeta primers went into the PCR. Using immunoSEQ multiplex PCR, the repertoire was profiled, and TCRdb retains in-frame clones only, with some absent. Among roughly 200,000 clones listed, 79% were seen once. The sequenced sample was PBMCs. The receptors stem from a woman between 40 and 55 years old in good health and CMV-seronegative.

The chain is built from TRBV5-6 and TRBJ2-1; 12 bases match TRBD1. V shed 5 bases and J 4 bases; nucleotides not matched to a gene: 16. The CDR3 consists of 19 residues. From germline, CDR1 is SGHDT and CDR2 YYEEEE. The CDR3 coding sequence is TGTGCCAGCAGTCAGCTATCCGGGACAGGGGGCCGGACTTACAATGAGCAGTTCTTC. Protein: CASSQLSGTGGRTYNEQFF.

The chain couples TRBV7-9 to TRBJ1-3; D is ambiguous. Trimming removed 9 bases at V and 2 bases at J, with 11 bases between. CDR1 is SEHNR, CDR2 FQNEAQ, per germline (reference sequence). This CDR3 is built from 13 residues. The CDR3 reads CASLAGTGNTIYF. DNA of the CDR3: TGTGCCAGTCTAGCGGGGACTGGAAACACCATATATTTT.

This chain joins TRBV7-8 and TRBJ2-7, with 10 bases fitting TRBD2. This CDR3 is built from 17 residues. Looked up from germline, CDR1 is SGHVS and CDR2 is FQNEAQ. V shed 5 bases and J 5 bases; nucleotides not matched to a gene: 15. CDR3 in amino acids: CASSRLASGGRLDEQYF. The CDR3 DNA sequence: TGTGCCAGCAGCCGTCTAGCTAGCGGGGGCCGCCTTGACGAGCAGTACTTC.

The chain employs TRBV2 and TRBJ1-3; TRBD1 is a possible D gene (5 bases). V lost 1 base and J lost 3, with 10 bases in between. The CDR3 covers 15 residues. CDR1 and CDR2 (germline): SNHLY, FYNNEI. DNA for the CDR3: TGTGCCAGCAGTGAAGGGACAAGGGTTGGAAACACCATATATTTT. Residues: CASSEGTRVGNTIYF.

The V gene is TRBV6-5, the J gene TRBJ2-3, with D perhaps matching TRBD2 (5 bases). Germline CDR1 and CDR2: MNHEY and SVGAGI. The CDR3 runs 13 residues. The V and J ends lost 7 bases and 2 bases respectively, with 10 bases between them. CDR3 sequence reads: CASTTRVTDTQYF. In DNA, the CDR3 is TGTGCCAGCACCACGAGGGTCACAGATACGCAGTATTTT.

The gene calls are TRBV5-1 and TRBJ2-2, with D possibly TRBD2 on 6 matching bases. The germline V gene encodes CDR1 SGHRS and CDR2 YFSETQ. The V gene lost 6 bases and the J gene lost 2 bases, with 14 bases spanning the gap. CDR3 length equals 15 residues. For the CDR3, the DNA is TGCGCCAGCAAGGTAGCTAGCGCAAACACCGGGGAGCTGTTTTTT. This translates into CASKVASANTGELFF.

J is TRBJ1-1 and V is TRBV7-9, with D perhaps TRBD1 (5 bases). Germline V lookup: CDR1 SEHNR, CDR2 FQNEAQ (reference sequence). This CDR3 is 14 amino acids long. The V end was cut by 1 base, the J end by 8 bases, with 14 bases between. The DNA of the CDR3 is TGTGCCAGCAGCTTAGTAGTAGGGGCAGGGGAAGCTTTCTTT. It yields the protein CASSLVVGAGEAFF. Full variable domain (outside the CDR3, taken from reference TRBV7-9 and TRBJ1-1): DTGVSQNPRHKITKRGQNVTFRCDPISEHNRLYWYRQTLGQGPEFLTYFQNEAQLEKSRLLSDRFSAERPKGSFSTLEIQRTEQGDSAMYLCASSLVVGAGEAFFGQGTRLTVV.

The gene calls are TRBV27 and TRBJ2-3; 7 nucleotides align to TRBD2. J was trimmed by 2 bases and V by 6 bases; bases with no gene match: 5. Germline assignment: CDR1 MNHEY and CDR2 SMNVEV (reference sequence). This CDR3 spans 14 amino acids. DNA for the CDR3: TGTGCCAGCAGACTAGCGCCCGACACAGATACGCAGTATTTT. Its translation is CASRLAPDTDTQYF.

This clone appeared a few times. This chain joins TRBV5-6 and TRBJ1-4; 8 bases are shared with TRBD1. This CDR3 spans 15 amino acids. With 0 bases clipped from V and 4 bases from J, the junction kept 2 bases outside the gene matches. Germline assignment: CDR1 SGHDT and CDR2 YYEEEE. The chain's CDR3 is CASSLDDRGNEKLFF. The CDR3 DNA reads TGTGCCAGCAGCTTGGACGACAGGGGTAATGAAAAACTGTTTTTT.

This chain connects TRBV4-1 to TRBJ2-5, with a weak D call TRBD2 (5 bases). There are 16 residues in the CDR3. Per germline, CDR1 MGHRA and CDR2 YSYEKL. Between the trimmed V and J ends, which lost 0 bases and 6 bases, there was a span of 17 bases. The DNA of the CDR3 is TGCGCCAGCAGCCAAGAACTAGGGCAACAACGGAAGACCCAGTACTTC. This encodes CASSQELGQQRKTQYF.

The V call is TRBV27, the J call TRBJ1-2; D remains unclear. Trimming removed 0 bases from V and 4 bases from J, with 12 bases in between. The germline gives CDR1 MNHEY, CDR2 SMNVEV (reference sequence). The CDR3 is made up of 15 amino acids. The CDR3 spells CASSLSSGITYGYTF. CDR3 DNA: TGTGCCAGCAGTTTATCATCTGGCATAACCTATGGCTACACCTTC.

For this clone: Other DNA variants within this sample encode the same CDR3. V usage is TRBV7-2 and J usage is TRBJ1-2, with 7 bases identical to TRBD1. This CDR3 has 14 amino acids. Germline V gives CDR1 SGHTA, CDR2 FQGNSA. Unmatched junction bases numbered 5, after V lost 5 bases and J lost 2 bases. CDR3 protein: CASSRDRVNYGYTF. The DNA of the CDR3 is TGTGCCAGCAGCCGAGACAGGGTAAACTATGGCTACACCTTC.

This rearrangement joins TRBV29-1 to TRBJ2-1; the D gene is possibly TRBD1 (6 bases). Germline V lookup: CDR1 SQVTM, CDR2 ANQGSEA. This CDR3 is built from 12 residues. The DNA of the CDR3 is TGCGGAGCCTGGGGACAAATCAATGAGCAGTTCTTC. Its translation: CGAWGQINEQFF.

The sample holds a few counts of this clone. This chain joins TRBV5-1 and TRBJ1-1; 7 bases are a match to TRBD1. Unmatched junction bases numbered 4, after V lost 4 bases and J lost 1 base. The CDR3 extends over 14 amino acids. Germline CDR1 SGHRS, CDR2 YFSETQ. The CDR3 is CASSQGQTNTEAFF. CDR3 coding DNA: TGCGCCAGCAGCCAGGGACAGACGAACACTGAAGCTTTCTTT.

Points on this clone: Distinct nucleotide sequences in the sample also encode this CDR3. V is TRBV30 and J is TRBJ2-5, with D perhaps matching TRBD2 (6 bases). The germline V and J ends were trimmed by 0 bases and 4 bases, with 9 bases remaining between them. The length of the CDR3 is 13 residues. The germline CDR1 and CDR2 sequences are GTSNPN and SVGIG (reference sequence). The DNA of the CDR3 is TGTGCCTGGAGTGTACGGGAGAGAGAGACCCAGTACTTC. Encoded protein: CAWSVRERETQYF.

V is TRBV9 and J is TRBJ2-3; 10 bases are a match to TRBD2. The J segment lost 8 bases and the V segment lost 0 bases, leaving 15 bases of the junction unmatched. Germline V CDR1 and CDR2: SGDLS, YYNGEE. The CDR3 has 18 amino acids. The CDR3 DNA reads TGTGCCAGCAGCGTAGGTCTAGCGGGAGATGGATCCCTAGGTACGCAGTATTTT. Amino acids: CASSVGLAGDGSLGTQYF. The entire variable domain, with the rest obtained from reference TRBV9 and TRBJ2-3, is as follows: DSGVTQTPKHLITATGQRVTLRCSPRSGDLSVYWYQQSLDQGLQFLIQYYNGEERAKGNILERFSAQQFPDLHSELNLSSLELGDSALYFCASSVGLAGDGSLGTQYFGPGTRLTVL.

The chain employs TRBV9 and TRBJ2-1; D gene uncertain. Germline-derived CDR1 and CDR2 are SGDLS and YYNGEE. Trimming took 4 bases from V and 4 from J, leaving 6 bases between them. This CDR3 spans 12 amino acids. CDR3 DNA sequence: TGTGCCAGCAGCACCACTTACAATGAGCAGTTCTTC. It translates to CASSTTYNEQFF. The whole variable domain, filled in from reference TRBV9 and TRBJ2-1, reads DSGVTQTPKHLITATGQRVTLRCSPRSGDLSVYWYQQSLDQGLQFLIQYYNGEERAKGNILERFSAQQFPDLHSELNLSSLELGDSALYFCASSTTYNEQFFGPGTRLTVL.

This clone came up a few times. The V call is TRBV5-1, the J call TRBJ2-7, with TRBD2 identical over 8 bases. CDR3 length: 18 residues. The J segment lost 0 bases and the V segment lost 0 bases, leaving 11 bases of the junction unmatched. Germline values: CDR1 SGHRS, CDR2 YFSETQ. CDR3 protein: CASSLESSGARSSYEQYF. The CDR3 region has the DNA TGCGCCAGCAGCTTGGAGAGTAGCGGGGCCCGAAGCTCCTACGAGCAGTACTTC.

The chain links TRBV6-5 to TRBJ1-6, with 7 bases lining up with TRBD1. The germline V gene has CDR1 MNHEY and CDR2 SVGAGI. This CDR3 region has 12 residues. V lost 6 bases, J lost 13 bases, and 6 bases stayed unmatched. The DNA for the CDR3 is TGTGCCAGCAGGAACAGGGGCCGGCCCCTCCACTTT. Amino acids: CASRNRGRPLHF.

The CDR3 region is CASSLDLRRVRGYTF. For the CDR3, the DNA is TGTGCCAGCAGCTTAGATCTTAGGAGAGTTCGGGGCTACACCTTC. V is TRBV7-2 and J is TRBJ1-2; D unresolved. This CDR3 contains 15 residues. The germline CDR1 and CDR2 sequences are SGHTA and FQGNSA. Deletions cut 1 base from V and 8 bases from J, with 17 bases between.

This chain uses TRBV6-1 with TRBJ2-7; D not certain. CDR3 length: 13 residues. Germline V gives CDR1 MNHNS, CDR2 SASEGT. V lost 2 bases and J lost 3, with 8 bases in between. The CDR3, as DNA: TGTGCCAGCAGTGAAATCCCCTTCTACGAGCAGTACTTC. Translation: CASSEIPFYEQYF.